This TCR beta chain stems from a study of metastatic and nonmetastatic thyroid tumors. The wider study: For malignant and benign thyroid patients, tumor or nodule tissue and blood were the sources whose repertoires were compared.

The V gene's germline CDR1 is MNHEY and CDR2 SVGAGI. The CDR3 extends over 15 amino acids. Trimming left V 2 bases short and J 4 bases short, with 12 bases between. Findings of the study overall: According to reports, the diversity of TCR beta was significantly higher in malignant thyroid tumors than in benign nodules, and this held in both blood and tumor samples.

All patients were untreated before thyroid surgery. In the study's own analysis: A classifier for distant metastasis in papillary thyroid cancer was constructed using CDR3 differences observed across clinicopathological groups. TCRdb re-called clones via MiXCR from the PCR reads. These V and J calls rely on TCRdb rather than the paper's analysis. The sample has approximately 28,000 clones, about 15% seen once. As to this clone: Its antigen is undetermined.

The chain joins TRBV6-5 to TRBJ2-1; no clear D. The TCR originated in a male donor with papillary thyroid cancer or a benign thyroid nodule (not recorded which). Some clones in this sample may be carry-over from other donors' samples. The sequencing sample was made of blood. CDR3 in amino acids: CASSYNGVGYNEQFF. The CDR3 nucleotides read TGTGCCAGCAGTTACAATGGAGTAGGGTACAATGAGCAGTTCTTC.